A selection of T cell receptor beta chains follows, all from one sample in a study of OX40 agonist ivuxolimab in advanced cancers. Repertoires were generated with immunoSEQ multiplex PCR, while TCRdb's copy carries only in-frame clones and drops some. Here the sample spans over 85,000 clones, 90% to 95% being singletons. Source: CD4+ or CD8+ T cells sorted from blood, taken in a trial of the OX40 agonist ivuxolimab. The receptor set was obtained from an adult with an advanced solid tumor such as melanoma, head and neck, liver or kidney cancer. The CDR3 runs from the conserved cysteine through the conserved F or W. The D gene is left open where the match is weak.

>TRBD1|TRBJ1-4|TRBV15
CATSRATGSNEKLFF
>-|TRBJ2-5|TRBV2
CASSHYQETQYF
>TRBD1|TRBJ1-1|TRBV6-5
CASSTRDRDTEAFF
>TRBD1|TRBJ1-5|TRBV15
CATGQGGDQPQHF
>-|TRBJ2-5|TRBV5-4
CASSLHQETQYF
>-|TRBJ2-5|TRBV5-6
CASSLRAPWKETQYF
>-|TRBJ1-2|TRBV7-2
CASSLAGLGYGYTF
>TRBD1|TRBJ2-2|TRBV11-1
CASSRTGTNTGELFF
>-|TRBJ2-6|TRBV5-6
CASSRTAYSGANVLTF
>TRBD1|TRBJ1-5|TRBV19
CASSIVTGGNQPQHF
>-|TRBJ2-5|TRBV9
CASSPNKETQYF
>-|TRBJ1-6|TRBV6-6
CASSALDTYNSPLHF
>-|TRBJ2-1|TRBV15
CATSRARGTYNEQFF
>TRBD2|TRBJ2-1|TRBV2
CATPPGLANINEQFF
>-|TRBJ2-7|TRBV6-1
CASRGGSAYEQYF
>-|TRBJ1-1|TRBV19
CASSTHWGGGEDTEAFF
>-|TRBJ2-3|TRBV10-3
CATSSTDTQYF
>-|TRBJ1-2|TRBV9
CASSVDPMQGYTF
>-|TRBJ2-3|TRBV9
CASSVAITDTQYF
>-|TRBJ1-5|TRBV19
CASSIRGQGQPQHF
>-|TRBJ1-2|TRBV11-3
CASSLDQGNYGYTF
>-|TRBJ2-7|TRBV7-2
CASSSPRSEQYF
>-|TRBJ1-2|TRBV2
CASIKGEGTSYTF
>-|TRBJ2-3|TRBV7-3
CASSLIAAADTQYF
>TRBD1|TRBJ2-1|TRBV5-1
CASSLSGGRKFF